Listed here are 2 T cell receptor beta chains from one sample, sequenced in a study of control samples from healthy donors and cancer patients (TCRdb year 2020). Library preparation used the immunoSEQ multiplex PCR assay. TCRdb stores this immuneACCESS table with in-frame sequences only. Part of the clones is absent; in the studies checked, under half of the shortfall reflects unresolved V genes, and no reason is known for the rest. Here the sample has over 150,000 clones; around 91% occur a single time. The leading ten clones occupy 1.4% of the sample. The sequenced sample consisted of blood. These receptors all stem from a woman in her forties or fifties in good health.

The chain links TRBV9 to TRBJ1-1, with a possible D match to TRBD1 (6 bases). The V gene's germline CDR1 is SGDLS and CDR2 YYNGEE. The CDR3 has 14 residues. Deletions cut 4 bases from V and 1 base from J, with 11 bases between. CDR3 region: CASSPPDRNTEAFF. DNA for the CDR3: TGTGCCAGCAGCCCACCGGACAGGAACACTGAAGCTTTCTTT.

This clone was observed a handful of times. The chain employs TRBV2 and TRBJ2-7; TRBD2 agrees at 12 bases. Trimming removed 8 bases from V and 3 bases from J; junction bases left unmatched: 5. Looked up from germline, CDR1 is SNHLY and CDR2 is FYNNEI. This CDR3 is built from 14 residues. In DNA form, the CDR3 reads TGTGCCAGCCTAGGACTAGCGGGGCTCTACGAGCAGTACTTC. Its protein product is CASLGLAGLYEQYF.